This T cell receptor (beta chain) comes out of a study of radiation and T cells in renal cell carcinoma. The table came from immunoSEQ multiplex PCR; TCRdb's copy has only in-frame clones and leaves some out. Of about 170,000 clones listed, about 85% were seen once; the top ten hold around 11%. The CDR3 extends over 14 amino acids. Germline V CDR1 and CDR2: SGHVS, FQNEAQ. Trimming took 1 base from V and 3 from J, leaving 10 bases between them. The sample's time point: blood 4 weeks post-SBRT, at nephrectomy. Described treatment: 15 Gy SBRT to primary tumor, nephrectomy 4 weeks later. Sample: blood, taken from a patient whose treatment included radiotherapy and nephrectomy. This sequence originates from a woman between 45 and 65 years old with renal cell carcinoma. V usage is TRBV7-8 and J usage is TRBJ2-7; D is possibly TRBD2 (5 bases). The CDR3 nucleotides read TGTGCCAGCAGCTTAGGTCGGACTCTCTACGAGCAGTACTTC. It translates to CASSLGRTLYEQYF.